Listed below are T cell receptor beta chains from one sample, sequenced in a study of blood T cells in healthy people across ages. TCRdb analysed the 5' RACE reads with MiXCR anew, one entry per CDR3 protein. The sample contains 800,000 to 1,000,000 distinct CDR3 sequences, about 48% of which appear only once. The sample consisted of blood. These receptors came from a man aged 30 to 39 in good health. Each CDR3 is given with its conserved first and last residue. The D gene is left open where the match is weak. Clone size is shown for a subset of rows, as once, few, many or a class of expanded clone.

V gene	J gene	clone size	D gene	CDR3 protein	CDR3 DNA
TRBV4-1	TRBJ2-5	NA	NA	CASSQDGGGFYNEQYF	TGCGCCAGCAGCCAAGATGGGGGGGGCTTCTACAATGAGCAGTACTTC
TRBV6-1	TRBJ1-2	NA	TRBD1	CASSKGTATNYGYTF	TGTGCCAGCAGTAAAGGGACAGCCACTAACTATGGCTACACCTTC
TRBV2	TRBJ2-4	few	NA	CASSSQLGGAKNIQYF	TGTGCCAGCAGTTCCCAATTGGGGGGCGCCAAAAACATTCAGTACTTC
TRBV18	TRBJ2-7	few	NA	CASSTSVSYEQYF	TGTGCCAGCTCAACGTCAGTCTCCTACGAGCAGTACTTC
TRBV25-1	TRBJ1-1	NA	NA	CASSEILGTGTPPEAFF	TGTGCCAGCAGTGAAATCTTAGGGACCGGGACTCCGCCTGAAGCTTTCTTT
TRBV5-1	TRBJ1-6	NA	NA	CASSLAVTNSPLHF	TGCGCCAGCAGCTTGGCAGTTACGAATTCACCCCTCCACTTT
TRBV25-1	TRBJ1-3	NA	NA	CASHETGNYGNTIYF	TGTGCCAGCCATGAAACAGGGAACTATGGAAACACCATATATTTT
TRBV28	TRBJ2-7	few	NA	CASTHGASSSEQYF	TGTGCCAGCACTCATGGGGCTAGTAGTTCCGAGCAGTACTTC
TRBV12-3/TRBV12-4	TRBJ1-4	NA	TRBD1	CASSLTWDRTNEKLFF	TGTGCCAGCAGCTTGACTTGGGACAGAACTAATGAAAAACTGTTTTTT
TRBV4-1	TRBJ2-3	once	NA	CASSQGAVARRRDTQYF	TGCGCCAGCAGCCAAGGAGCTGTGGCCCGCCGTCGGGATACGCAGTATTTT
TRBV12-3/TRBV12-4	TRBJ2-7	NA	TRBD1	CASSFSYSGTGASNEQYF	TGTGCCAGCAGTTTCTCGTACTCCGGGACAGGTGCAAGCAATGAGCAGTACTTC
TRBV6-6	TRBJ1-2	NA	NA	CASSSPDWAGYYGYTF	TGTGCCAGCAGTTCCCCGGATTGGGCAGGCTACTATGGCTACACCTTC
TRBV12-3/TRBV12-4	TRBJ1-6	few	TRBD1	CASSEGQKSSYNSPLHF	TGTGCCAGCAGTGAGGGACAGAAGAGCTCCTATAATTCACCCCTCCACTTT
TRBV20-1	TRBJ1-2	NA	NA	CSASPDTHYGYTF	TGCAGTGCTAGTCCTGACACCCACTATGGCTACACCTTC
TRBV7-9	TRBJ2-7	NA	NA	CASSLDGRGVYEQYF	TGTGCCAGCAGCTTAGACGGCAGGGGAGTCTACGAGCAGTACTTC
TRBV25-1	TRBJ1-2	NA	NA	CASRFQGGYGYTF	TGTGCCAGCAGATTCCAGGGAGGCTATGGCTACACCTTC
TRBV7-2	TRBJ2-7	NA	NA	CASSLGLASTHEQYF	TGTGCCAGCAGCTTAGGTCTAGCGAGTACCCACGAGCAGTACTTC
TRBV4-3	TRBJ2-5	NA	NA	CASSQDLRYQETQYF	TGCGCCAGCAGCCAAGATCTGAGGTACCAAGAGACCCAGTACTTC
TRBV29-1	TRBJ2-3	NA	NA	CSVGWGGGTDTQYF	TGCAGCGTCGGGTGGGGGGGCGGCACAGATACGCAGTATTTT
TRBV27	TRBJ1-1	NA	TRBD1	CTSSSPRGRTEAFF	TGTACCAGCAGCTCCCCCAGGGGGCGCACTGAAGCTTTCTTT
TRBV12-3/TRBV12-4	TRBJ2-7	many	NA	CASRADSYEQYF	TGTGCCAGCAGGGCGGACAGTTACGAGCAGTACTTC
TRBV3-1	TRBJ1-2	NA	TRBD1	CASLGTGNGYTF	TGTGCCAGCCTAGGGACAGGGAATGGCTACACCTTC
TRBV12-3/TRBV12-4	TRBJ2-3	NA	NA	CASSLYGARADTQYF	TGTGCCAGCAGTTTATACGGAGCGAGAGCAGATACGCAGTATTTT
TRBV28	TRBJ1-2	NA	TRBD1	CATSKGGTGGYGYTF	TGTGCCACCAGCAAGGGTGGGACAGGGGGATATGGCTACACCTTC
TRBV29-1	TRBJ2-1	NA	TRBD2	CSVSRGGYNEQFF	TGCAGCGTCTCCCGGGGGGGGTACAATGAGCAGTTCTTC
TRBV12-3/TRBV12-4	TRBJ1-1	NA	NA	CASSSPVGVNTEAFF	TGTGCCAGCAGTTCCCCCGTGGGGGTGAACACTGAAGCTTTCTTT
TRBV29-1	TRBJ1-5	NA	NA	CSVGGQTNQPQHF	TGCAGCGTCGGAGGACAGACTAATCAGCCCCAGCATTTT
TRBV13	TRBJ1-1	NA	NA	CASSYNRLRNTEAFF	TGTGCCAGCAGCTACAATCGTCTCAGGAACACTGAAGCTTTCTTT
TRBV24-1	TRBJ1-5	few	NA	CATSDWRQEARQPQHF	TGTGCCACCAGTGATTGGCGACAGGAGGCCCGTCAGCCCCAGCATTTT
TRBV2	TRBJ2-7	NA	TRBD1	CASSVPGQGYEQYF	TGTGCCAGCAGTGTCCCGGGACAGGGTTACGAGCAGTACTTC
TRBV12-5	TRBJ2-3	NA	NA	CASGFKPFLGHTDTQYF	TGTGCTAGTGGTTTTAAGCCCTTTCTAGGGCACACAGATACGCAGTATTTT
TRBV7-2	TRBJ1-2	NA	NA	CASSLRVRRLDGYTF	TGTGCCAGCAGCTTACGGGTGCGTAGGTTAGATGGCTACACCTTC
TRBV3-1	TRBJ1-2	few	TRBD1	CASSHPGQRNYGYTF	TGTGCCAGCAGCCATCCGGGACAGAGAAACTATGGCTACACCTTC
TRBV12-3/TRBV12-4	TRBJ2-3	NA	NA	CASSAIQDLTDTQYF	TGTGCCAGCAGTGCAATACAGGACCTCACAGATACGCAGTATTTT
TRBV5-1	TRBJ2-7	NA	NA	CASSLEGFTYEQYF	TGCGCCAGCAGCTTGGAGGGTTTTACCTACGAGCAGTACTTC
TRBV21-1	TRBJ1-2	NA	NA	CASSKALRGPISNYGYTF	TGTGCCAGCAGCAAAGCGCTTAGGGGGCCGATCTCCAACTATGGCTACACCTTC
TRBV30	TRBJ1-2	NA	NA	CAWRPYGENNYGYTF	TGTGCCTGGAGACCCTACGGGGAGAATAACTATGGCTACACCTTC
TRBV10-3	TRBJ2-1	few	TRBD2	CAISALAGSSYNEQFF	TGTGCCATCAGTGCTCTAGCGGGGAGCTCCTACAATGAGCAGTTCTTC
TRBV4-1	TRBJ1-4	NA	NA	CASSQGARRHSNEKLFF	TGCGCCAGCAGCCAAGGGGCCAGAAGACATTCTAATGAAAAACTGTTTTTT
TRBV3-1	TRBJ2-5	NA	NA	CASSLGVTTQYF	TGTGCCAGCAGCCTAGGGGTGACGACCCAGTACTTC
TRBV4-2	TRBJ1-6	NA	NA	CASSQVGLTNSPLHF	TGTGCCAGCAGCCAAGTGGGCCTGACGAATTCACCCCTCCACTTT
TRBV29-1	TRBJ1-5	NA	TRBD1	CSAGQGVGQPQHF	TGCAGCGCTGGACAGGGTGTAGGGCAGCCCCAGCATTTT
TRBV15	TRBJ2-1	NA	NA	CATTPWNDPYNEQFF	TGTGCCACCACCCCCTGGAACGACCCCTACAATGAGCAGTTCTTC
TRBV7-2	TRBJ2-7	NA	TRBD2	CASSHSGGKKYEQYF	TGTGCCAGCAGCCATAGCGGGGGGAAGAAATACGAGCAGTACTTC
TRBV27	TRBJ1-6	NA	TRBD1	CASSMDRGRSPLHF	TGTGCCAGCAGTATGGACAGGGGCCGGTCACCCCTCCACTTT
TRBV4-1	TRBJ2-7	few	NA	CASSQANRRPYEQYF	TGCGCCAGCAGCCAAGCAAACAGGAGACCCTACGAGCAGTACTTC
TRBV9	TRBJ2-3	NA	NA	CASSARAERSTDTQYF	TGTGCCAGCAGCGCCCGCGCCGAGCGGAGCACAGATACGCAGTATTTT
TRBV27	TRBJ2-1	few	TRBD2	CASSLRLAGANEQFF	TGTGCCAGCAGTCTCCGACTAGCGGGGGCAAATGAGCAGTTCTTC